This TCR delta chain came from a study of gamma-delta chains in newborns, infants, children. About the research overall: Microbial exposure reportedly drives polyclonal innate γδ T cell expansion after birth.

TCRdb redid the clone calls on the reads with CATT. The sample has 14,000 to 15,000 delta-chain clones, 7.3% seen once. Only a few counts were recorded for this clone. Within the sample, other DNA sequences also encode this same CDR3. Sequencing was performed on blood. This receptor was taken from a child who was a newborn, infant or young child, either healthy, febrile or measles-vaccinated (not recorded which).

CDR3 sequence reads: CACDTGGYGSSWDTRQMFF. CDR3 sequence (DNA): TGTGCCTGTGACACCGGGGGATACGGGAGCTCCTGGGACACCCGACAGATGTTTTTC. The chain is built from TRDV2 and TRDJ3; TRDD3 aligns across 10 bases. Trimming removed 0 bases from V and 0 bases from J; junction bases left unmatched: 4. The V gene's germline CDR1 is GEAIGNYY and CDR2 EKD. The CDR3 is made up of 19 amino acids.